This record looks at one TCR beta chain sequence and its context. CDR1 SGHVS and CDR2 FQNEAQ come from the germline V gene. The V segment lost 5 bases and the J segment 4 bases; nucleotides outside the gene matches: 7. The CDR3 contains 15 residues. This sample was included in a study of blood T cell repertoires in COVID-19. The table came from immunoSEQ multiplex PCR; TCRdb's copy has only in-frame clones and leaves some out. The table records 200,000 to 250,000 clones, 70% to 90% of them present only once. Sequenced material: peripheral blood. This TCR was sampled from a man between 40 and 49 years old with acute or convalescent COVID-19. The chain combines TRBV7-8 with TRBJ1-5; 8 nucleotides align to TRBD1. The CDR3 spells CASSRQGAGNQPQHF. CDR3 nucleotides: TGTGCCAGCAGCAGGCAGGGGGCTGGGAATCAGCCCCAGCATTTT.